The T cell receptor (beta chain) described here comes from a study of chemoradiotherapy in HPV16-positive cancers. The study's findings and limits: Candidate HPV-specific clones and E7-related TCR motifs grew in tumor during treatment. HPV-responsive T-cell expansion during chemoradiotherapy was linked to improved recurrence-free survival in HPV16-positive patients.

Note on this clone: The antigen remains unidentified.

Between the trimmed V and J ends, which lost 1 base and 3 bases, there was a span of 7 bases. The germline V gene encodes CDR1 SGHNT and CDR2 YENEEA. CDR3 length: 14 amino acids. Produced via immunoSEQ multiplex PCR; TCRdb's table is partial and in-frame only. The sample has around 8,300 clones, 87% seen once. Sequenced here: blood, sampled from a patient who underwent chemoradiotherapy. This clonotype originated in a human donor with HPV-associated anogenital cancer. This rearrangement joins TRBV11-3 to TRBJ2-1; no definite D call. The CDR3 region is CASSLGRNYNEQFF. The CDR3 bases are TGTGCCAGCAGCTTAGGACGCAACTACAATGAGCAGTTCTTC.